The rows below give T cell receptor beta chains drawn from one sample of a study of OX40 agonist ivuxolimab in advanced cancers. Measured with immunoSEQ multiplex PCR; TCRdb has only the in-frame clones, and not every one. The sample has 55,000 to 90,000 clones, roughly 85% seen once; the top ten hold over 2.5%. This material consisted of CD4+ or CD8+ T cells sorted from blood, taken in a trial of the OX40 agonist ivuxolimab. The receptors derive from an adult with an advanced solid tumor such as melanoma, head and neck, liver or kidney cancer. Both conserved end residues are part of each CDR3. Fields, in order: J gene, V gene, CDR3 protein.

>TRBJ2-7|TRBV10-3
CAISDLGQGVDEQYF
>TRBJ2-1|TRBV7-7
CASSLGGGAYNEQFF
>TRBJ1-1|TRBV6-5
CASSWTGRGNTEAFF
>TRBJ1-1|TRBV18
CASSPGGAEDTEAFF
>TRBJ2-2|TRBV19
CASTRTGVNTGELFF
>TRBJ2-7|TRBV10-2
CASSRDSSYEQYF
>TRBJ2-3|TRBV7-9
CASSLVQTTDTQYF
>TRBJ2-3|TRBV5-1
CASSLLAGGPPDTQYF
>TRBJ1-6|TRBV5-4
CASSLGPGQGDNSPLHF
>TRBJ1-1|TRBV7-2
CASSYGWNTEAFF
>TRBJ1-3|TRBV4-2
CASSADQYSGNTIYF
>TRBJ1-6|TRBV11-2
CASSFLSSGAGSPLHF
>TRBJ1-6|TRBV9
CASSSLGDNNSPLHF
>TRBJ2-3|TRBV7-2
CASSMTSGGAGDTQYF
>TRBJ2-7|TRBV4-1
CASSQGQRVLHEQYF
>TRBJ2-5|TRBV5-4
CASSQSGTQLGTQYF
>TRBJ2-3|TRBV30
CAWSRGETDTQYF
>TRBJ2-2|TRBV15
CATSGGLYTGELFF
>TRBJ2-7|TRBV2
CASRRYSYEQYF
>TRBJ1-2|TRBV6-1
CASMTGTGGAYGYTF
>TRBJ1-2|TRBV28
CASSLLTGNYGYTF
>TRBJ2-1|TRBV2
CASSVTLAGSYNEQFF
>TRBJ2-1|TRBV6-5
CASSPGTILNEQFF
>TRBJ2-3|TRBV7-6
CASSASGQGDLRFGTDTQYF
>TRBJ2-5|TRBV9
CASSISGQRETQYF